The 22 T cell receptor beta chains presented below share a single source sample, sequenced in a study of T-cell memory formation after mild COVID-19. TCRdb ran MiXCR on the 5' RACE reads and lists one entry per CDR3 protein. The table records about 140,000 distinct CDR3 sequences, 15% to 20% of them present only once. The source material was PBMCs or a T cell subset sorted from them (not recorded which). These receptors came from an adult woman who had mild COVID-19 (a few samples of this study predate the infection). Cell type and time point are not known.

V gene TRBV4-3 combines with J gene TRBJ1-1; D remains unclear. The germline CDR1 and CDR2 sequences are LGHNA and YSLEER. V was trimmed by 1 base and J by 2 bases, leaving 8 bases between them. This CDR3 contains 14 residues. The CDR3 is CASSQVAENTEAFF. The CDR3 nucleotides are TGCGCCAGCAGCCAAGTGGCAGAAAACACTGAAGCTTTCTTT.

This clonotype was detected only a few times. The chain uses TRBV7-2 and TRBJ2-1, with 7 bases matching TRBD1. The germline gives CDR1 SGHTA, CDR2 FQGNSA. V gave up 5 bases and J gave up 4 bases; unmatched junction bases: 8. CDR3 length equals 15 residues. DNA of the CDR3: TGTGCCAGCAGCACCACCGGGACAGCATACAATGAGCAGTTCTTC. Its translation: CASSTTGTAYNEQFF.

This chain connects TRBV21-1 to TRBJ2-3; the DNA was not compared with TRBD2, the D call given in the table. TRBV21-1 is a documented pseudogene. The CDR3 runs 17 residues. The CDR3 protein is CASSPPGLAGHSDTQYF. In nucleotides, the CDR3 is TGTGCCAGCAGCCCACCGGGACTAGCGGGCCATAGTGATACGCAGTATTTT.

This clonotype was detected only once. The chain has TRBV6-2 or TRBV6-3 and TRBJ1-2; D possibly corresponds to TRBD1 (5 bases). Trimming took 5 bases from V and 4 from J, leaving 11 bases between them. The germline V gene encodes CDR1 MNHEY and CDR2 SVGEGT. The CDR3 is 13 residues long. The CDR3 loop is CASSAGTVYGYTF. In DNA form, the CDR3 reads TGTGCCAGCAGTGCCGGGACGGTCTATGGCTACACCTTC.

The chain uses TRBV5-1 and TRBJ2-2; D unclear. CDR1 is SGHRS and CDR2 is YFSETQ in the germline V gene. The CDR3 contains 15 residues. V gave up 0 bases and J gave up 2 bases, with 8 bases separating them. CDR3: CASSLEVSNTGELFF. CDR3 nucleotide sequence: TGCGCCAGCAGCTTGGAGGTTAGCAACACCGGGGAGCTGTTTTTT.

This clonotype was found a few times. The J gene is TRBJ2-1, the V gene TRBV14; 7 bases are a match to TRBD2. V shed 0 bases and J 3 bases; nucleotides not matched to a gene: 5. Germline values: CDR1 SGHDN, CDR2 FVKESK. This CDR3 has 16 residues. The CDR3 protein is CASSQERLAGYNEQFF. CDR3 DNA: TGTGCCAGCAGCCAAGAACGACTAGCAGGCTACAATGAGCAGTTCTTC.

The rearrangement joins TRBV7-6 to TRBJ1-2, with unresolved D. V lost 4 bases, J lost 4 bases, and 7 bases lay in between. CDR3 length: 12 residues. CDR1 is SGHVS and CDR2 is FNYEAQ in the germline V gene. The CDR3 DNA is TGTGCCAGCAGCTCCTGGGGCTATGGCTACACCTTC. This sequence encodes CASSSWGYGYTF.

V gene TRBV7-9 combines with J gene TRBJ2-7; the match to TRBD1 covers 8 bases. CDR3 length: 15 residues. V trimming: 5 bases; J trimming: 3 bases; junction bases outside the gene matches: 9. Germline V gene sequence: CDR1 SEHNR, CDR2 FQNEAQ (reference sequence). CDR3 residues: CASSPGGRGLYEQYF. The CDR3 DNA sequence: TGTGCCAGCAGCCCTGGGGGCAGGGGGCTCTACGAGCAGTACTTC.

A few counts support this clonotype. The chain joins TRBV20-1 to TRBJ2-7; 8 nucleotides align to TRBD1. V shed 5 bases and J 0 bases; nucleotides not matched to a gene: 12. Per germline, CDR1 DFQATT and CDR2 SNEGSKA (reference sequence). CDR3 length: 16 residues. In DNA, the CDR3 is TGCAGTGCTTGCCCCCCGACAGGGGCCATCTCCTACGAGCAGTACTTC. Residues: CSACPPTGAISYEQYF.

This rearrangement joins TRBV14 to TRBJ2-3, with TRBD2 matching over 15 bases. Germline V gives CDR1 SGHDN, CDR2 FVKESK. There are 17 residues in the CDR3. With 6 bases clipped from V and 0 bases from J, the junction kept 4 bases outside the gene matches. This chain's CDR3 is CASSPGLAGGSTDTQYF. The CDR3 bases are TGTGCCAGCAGTCCCGGACTAGCGGGGGGGAGCACAGATACGCAGTATTTT.

As DNA, the CDR3 is TGTGCCACCAGTGATTCAGAACAGGGTTGGTACACTGAAGCTTTCTTT. This gives the protein CATSDSEQGWYTEAFF. The chain uses TRBV24-1 and TRBJ1-1, with a weak D call TRBD1 (6 bases). CDR3 length equals 16 residues. Trimming stripped 2 bases from V and 3 bases from J, with 15 bases between. Germline CDR1 KGHDR, CDR2 SFDVKD.

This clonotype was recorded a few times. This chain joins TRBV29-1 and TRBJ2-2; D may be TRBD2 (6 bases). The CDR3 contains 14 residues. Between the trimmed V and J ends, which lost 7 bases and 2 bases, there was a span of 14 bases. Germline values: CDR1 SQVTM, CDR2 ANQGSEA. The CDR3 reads CSAVGLLNTGELFF. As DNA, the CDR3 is TGCAGCGCCGTGGGACTTTTAAACACCGGGGAGCTGTTTTTT.

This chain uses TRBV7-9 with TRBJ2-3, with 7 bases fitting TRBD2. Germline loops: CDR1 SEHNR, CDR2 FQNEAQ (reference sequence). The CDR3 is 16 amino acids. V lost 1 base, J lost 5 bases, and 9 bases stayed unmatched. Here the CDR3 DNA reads TGTGCCAGCAGCTTAGGGGAGGGGCCGCCTAGAGATACGCAGTATTTT. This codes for CASSLGEGPPRDTQYF.

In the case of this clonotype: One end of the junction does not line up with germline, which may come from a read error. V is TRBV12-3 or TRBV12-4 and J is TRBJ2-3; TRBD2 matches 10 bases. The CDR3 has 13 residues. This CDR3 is CAGSGGARDTQYF. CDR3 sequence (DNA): TGTGCCGGCAGCGGGGGGGCCAGAGATACGCAGTATTTT.

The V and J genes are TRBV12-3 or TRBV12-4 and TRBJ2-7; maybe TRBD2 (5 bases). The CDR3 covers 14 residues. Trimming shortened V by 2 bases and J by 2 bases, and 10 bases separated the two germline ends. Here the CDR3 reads CASSLRRTPYEQYF. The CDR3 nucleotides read TGTGCCAGCAGTTTAAGGAGGACCCCCTACGAGCAGTACTTC.

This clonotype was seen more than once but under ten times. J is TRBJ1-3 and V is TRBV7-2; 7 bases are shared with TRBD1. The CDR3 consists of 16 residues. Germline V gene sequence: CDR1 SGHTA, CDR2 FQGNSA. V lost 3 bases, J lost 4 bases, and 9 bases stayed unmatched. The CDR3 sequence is CASSFSATGAGNTIYF. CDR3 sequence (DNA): TGTGCCAGCAGCTTTAGCGCAACAGGGGCAGGAAACACCATATATTTT.

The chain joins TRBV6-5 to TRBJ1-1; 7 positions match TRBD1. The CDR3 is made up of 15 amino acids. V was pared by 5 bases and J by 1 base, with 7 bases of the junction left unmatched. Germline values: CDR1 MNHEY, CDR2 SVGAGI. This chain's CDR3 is CASSDRTGGNTEAFF. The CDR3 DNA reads TGTGCCAGCAGTGACCGGACAGGAGGGAACACTGAAGCTTTCTTT.

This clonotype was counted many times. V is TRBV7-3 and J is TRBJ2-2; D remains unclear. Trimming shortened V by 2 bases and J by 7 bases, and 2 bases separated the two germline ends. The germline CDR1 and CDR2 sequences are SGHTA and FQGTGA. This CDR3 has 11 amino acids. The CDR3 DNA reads TGTGCCAGCAGCTTACACGGGGAGCTGTTTTTT. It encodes CASSLHGELFF. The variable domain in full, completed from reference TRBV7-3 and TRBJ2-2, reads GAGVSQTPSNKVTEKGKYVELRCDPISGHTALYWYRQSLGQGPEFLIYFQGTGAADDSGLPNDRFFAVRPEGSVSTLKIQRTERGDSAVYLCASSLHGELFFGEGSRLTVL.

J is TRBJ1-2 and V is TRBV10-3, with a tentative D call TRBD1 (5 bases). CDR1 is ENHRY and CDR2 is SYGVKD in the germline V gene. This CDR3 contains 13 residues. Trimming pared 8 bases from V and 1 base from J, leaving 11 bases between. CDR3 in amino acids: CAIQRGDNYGYTF. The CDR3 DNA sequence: TGTGCCATCCAACGGGGGGATAACTATGGCTACACCTTC.

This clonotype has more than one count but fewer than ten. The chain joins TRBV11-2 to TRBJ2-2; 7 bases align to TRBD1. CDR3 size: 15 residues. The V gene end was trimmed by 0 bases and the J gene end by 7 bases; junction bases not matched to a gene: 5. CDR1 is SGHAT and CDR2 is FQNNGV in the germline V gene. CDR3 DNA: TGTGCCAGCAGCTTAGAGACAGGGTTAAACGGGGAGCTGTTTTTT. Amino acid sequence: CASSLETGLNGELFF. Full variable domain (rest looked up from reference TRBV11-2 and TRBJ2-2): EAGVAQSPRYKIIEKRQSVAFWCNPISGHATLYWYQQILGQGPKLLIQFQNNGVVDDSQLPKDRFSAERLKGVDSTLKIQPAKLEDSAVYLCASSLETGLNGELFFGEGSRLTVL.

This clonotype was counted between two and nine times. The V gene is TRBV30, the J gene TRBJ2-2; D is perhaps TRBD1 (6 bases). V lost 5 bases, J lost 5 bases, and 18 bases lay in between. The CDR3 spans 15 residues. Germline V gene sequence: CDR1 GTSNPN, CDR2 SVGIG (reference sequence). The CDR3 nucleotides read TGTGCCTGGGTGCCACAGGGAAGGAGGACCGGGGAGCTGTTTTTT. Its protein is CAWVPQGRRTGELFF.

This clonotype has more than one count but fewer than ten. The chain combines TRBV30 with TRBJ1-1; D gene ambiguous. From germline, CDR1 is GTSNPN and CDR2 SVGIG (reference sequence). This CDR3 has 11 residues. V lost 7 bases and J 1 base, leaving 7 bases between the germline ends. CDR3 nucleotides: TGTGCCTCCGAGGGGAACACTGAAGCTTTCTTT. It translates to CASEGNTEAFF.